This T cell receptor (beta chain) was profiled in a study of T cell repertoires in cytomegalovirus infection. Regarding this clonotype: The antigen is not known.

Germline V gives CDR1 MRHNA, CDR2 SNTAGT. With 0 bases clipped from V and 9 bases from J, the junction kept 7 bases outside the gene matches. The CDR3 length is 15 residues. TCRdb reprocessed the reads with MiXCR, giving one entry per CDR3 protein. The table has 100,000 or so distinct CDR3 sequences, 16% seen once. General study results and limits: In two of eight donors, the top clonotype was HLA-C-restricted CMV-specific.

The receptor was isolated from a human donor in good health (CMV status not recorded). Some clones in this sample may be carry-over from other donors' samples. The V and J genes are TRBV6-4 and TRBJ2-1; 8 positions agree with TRBD1. Sequenced input: PBMCs. CDR3 sequence (DNA): TGTGCCAGCAGTGACTCGAGTCAGGGGGCCGGTGAGCAGTTCTTC. It codes for CASSDSSQGAGEQFF.